A single sample gave rise to the 28 T cell receptor beta chains below, sequenced in a study of shared clonotypes between healthy human individuals. Some clones are missing from TCRdb's copy, which holds only in-frame ones; the method was immunoSEQ multiplex PCR. The sample consists of 2,500,000 or so clones, 85% to 95% of them appearing once. The sequenced sample consisted of naive CD4+ T cells from PBMCs. Subset given: CD45RA+ positively selected. Receptor source: a man aged 18 to 29 in good health. Some clones in this sample may be carry-over from other donors' samples.

The chain carries TRBV28 and TRBJ2-7, with D unclear. This CDR3 has 13 amino acids. The V and J ends lost 4 bases and 2 bases respectively, with 9 bases between them. CDR1 is MDHEN, CDR2 SYDVKM, per germline. CDR3: CASSSGPTYEQYF. In DNA form, the CDR3 reads TGTGCCAGCAGTTCCGGTCCCACCTACGAGCAGTACTTC.

The chain employs TRBV10-1 and TRBJ2-7; a weak D match, TRBD1 (6 bases). Trimming took 0 bases from V and 6 from J, leaving 12 bases between them. Germline V CDR1 and CDR2: WNHNN, SYGVQD (reference sequence). CDR3 length: 14 residues. CDR3 protein: CASSESGAQGEQYF. The DNA for the CDR3 is TGCGCCAGCAGTGAGTCGGGGGCTCAGGGCGAGCAGTACTTC.

In DNA form, the CDR3 reads TGTGCCAGCAGTGATAGCGGGAGGCCCAATGAGCAGTTCTTC. Translated: CASSDSGRPNEQFF. The chain uses TRBV6-1 and TRBJ2-1, with 10 bases aligning to TRBD2. Germline values: CDR1 MNHNS, CDR2 SASEGT. Unmatched junction bases numbered 2, after V lost 3 bases and J lost 6 bases. The length of the CDR3 is 14 residues.

The CDR3 protein is CASITFGQGHGYTF. The CDR3 DNA follows: TGTGCCAGCATCACGTTCGGACAGGGCCATGGCTACACCTTC. This chain joins TRBV7-9 and TRBJ1-2; 8 bases are shared with TRBD1. The ends lost 7 bases at V and 6 bases at J; junction bases unmatched: 10. The CDR3 is 14 residues long. Germline V lookup: CDR1 SEHNR, CDR2 FQNEAQ (reference sequence).

The CDR3 is CAISESRARAHEQYF. The CDR3 DNA reads TGTGCCATCAGTGAGTCGAGGGCCAGGGCCCACGAGCAGTACTTC. The chain has TRBV10-3 and TRBJ2-7; D may correspond to TRBD1 or TRBD2 (5 bases each). Germline loops: CDR1 ENHRY, CDR2 SYGVKD. The CDR3 runs 15 residues. Trimming removed 0 bases from V and 5 bases from J, with 14 bases in between.

The genes are TRBV29-1 and TRBJ2-6, with D perhaps TRBD2 (6 bases). The germline V and J ends were trimmed by 1 base and 1 base, with 14 bases remaining between them. The V gene's germline CDR1 is SQVTM and CDR2 ANQGSEA. CDR3 length: 17 amino acids. CDR3: CSVEGGYGGSGANVLTF. In nucleotides, the CDR3 is TGCAGCGTTGAAGGGGGCTACGGGGGTTCTGGGGCCAACGTCCTGACTTTC.

DNA of the CDR3: TGTGCCAGCAGCGACCGGACAGGGGGAGATACGCAGTATTTT. It is translated as CASSDRTGGDTQYF. This chain uses TRBV7-2 with TRBJ2-3; 10 bases are shared with TRBD1. Germline values: CDR1 SGHTA, CDR2 FQGNSA. The CDR3 contains 14 residues. J was trimmed by 5 bases and V by 5 bases; bases with no gene match: 4.

The chain carries TRBV5-1 and TRBJ1-2, with a tentative D call TRBD1 (5 bases). CDR1 and CDR2 from the germline V gene are SGHRS and YFSETQ. Trimming took 0 bases from V and 0 from J, leaving 12 bases between them. The CDR3 totals 16 residues. CDR3 amino acids: CASSLVPQDTNYGYTF. CDR3 DNA sequence: TGCGCCAGCAGCTTGGTCCCACAGGACACTAACTATGGCTACACCTTC.

The chain is built from TRBV29-1 and TRBJ2-7, with D perhaps given as TRBD1 or TRBD2 (5 bases each). Between the trimmed V and J ends, which lost 4 bases and 0 bases, there was a span of 13 bases. In germline, CDR1 is SQVTM, CDR2 ANQGSEA. CDR3 size: 14 residues. In nucleotides, the CDR3 is TGCAGCGTTGTCCCGTCAGGGAGCTCCTACGAGCAGTACTTC. It is translated as CSVVPSGSSYEQYF.

This chain joins TRBV5-8 and TRBJ2-7; TRBD1 or TRBD2 may be the D gene (6 bases each). V was trimmed by 7 bases and J by 5 bases, leaving 19 bases between them. Germline V lookup: CDR1 SGHTS, CDR2 YDEGEE. This CDR3 spans 14 amino acids. The DNA of the CDR3 is TGTGCCAGCCTAGCAAAGGGGGGCGTGAACGAGCAGTACTTC. This gives the protein CASLAKGGVNEQYF. The full variable domain, rest sourced from reference TRBV5-8 and TRBJ2-7, is EAGVTQSPTHLIKTRGQQATLRCSPISGHTSVYWYQQALGLGLQFLLWYDEGEERNRGNFPPRFSGRQFPNYSSELNVNALELEDSALYLCASLAKGGVNEQYFGPGTRLTVT.

The rearrangement links TRBV5-1 to TRBJ2-1; 13 bases align to TRBD2. The germline V gene encodes CDR1 SGHRS and CDR2 YFSETQ. This CDR3 has 17 amino acids. V was clipped by 4 bases and J by 5 bases; unmatched bases: 9. DNA of the CDR3: TGCGCCAGCAGCCTGGGACTAGCGGGGTACCTAAACAATGAGCAGTTCTTC. Its protein product is CASSLGLAGYLNNEQFF.

About this clone itself: The identical CDR3 is also encoded by other nucleotide sequences in the sample. The chain combines TRBV10-3 with TRBJ2-5, with 9 bases matching TRBD1. V was clipped by 9 bases and J by 3 bases; unmatched bases: 5. CDR1 ENHRY and CDR2 SYGVKD come from the germline V gene. This CDR3 comprises 13 residues. This chain's CDR3 is CAIRQGGEETQYF. In nucleotides, the CDR3 is TGTGCCATTCGACAGGGGGGGGAAGAGACCCAGTACTTC.

This clone showed up just once. The chain couples TRBV30 to TRBJ2-3, with D unclear. The CDR3 loop spans 15 amino acids. V lost 0 bases, J lost 6 bases, and 16 bases lay in between. Germline loops: CDR1 GTSNPN, CDR2 SVGIG (reference sequence). CDR3: CAWSVVGEWADTQYF. CDR3 sequence (DNA): TGTGCCTGGAGTGTCGTTGGCGAGTGGGCCGATACGCAGTATTTT.

As DNA, the CDR3 is TGTGCCAGCAGTTTAACCCCCGGGGAGCTGTTTTTT. Amino acids: CASSLTPGELFF. The genes are TRBV27 and TRBJ2-2, with no clear D. CDR1 is MNHEY, CDR2 SMNVEV, per germline (reference sequence). The germline V and J ends were trimmed by 2 bases and 6 bases, with 4 bases remaining between them. The CDR3 runs 12 residues.

Details on this clone: Other DNA sequences in the sample encode the same CDR3. The chain is built from TRBV29-1 and TRBJ2-7; 11 bases match TRBD1. CDR1 and CDR2 from the germline V gene are SQVTM and ANQGSEA. CDR3 length equals 14 residues. V trimming: 6 bases; J trimming: 2 bases; junction bases outside the gene matches: 6. The DNA for the CDR3 is TGCAGCGTGGGGCCGGGACAGGGGGCCTACGAGCAGTACTTC. Residues: CSVGPGQGAYEQYF.

This rearrangement joins TRBV2 to TRBJ2-2, with no clear D. This CDR3 contains 12 residues. The V end lost 6 bases, the J end lost 7 bases, and 9 bases lay between the germline ends. Germline CDR1 is SNHLY and CDR2 is FYNNEI. Written as DNA, the CDR3 is TGTGCCAGCAGACGGGTTGTCGGGGAGCTGTTTTTT. Residues: CASRRVVGELFF.

V and J are TRBV25-1 and TRBJ1-3; 7 bases align to TRBD1. Germline CDR1 is MGHDK and CDR2 is SYGVNS. There are 15 residues in the CDR3. V lost 3 bases to trimming and J lost 1 base; unmatched junction nucleotides: 3. CDR3 region: CASSETTGSGNTIYF. The CDR3 nucleotides are TGTGCCAGCAGTGAGACGACAGGGTCTGGAAACACCATATATTTT.

This clone appeared a single time. The chain links TRBV11-1 to TRBJ2-7; D is possibly TRBD2 (6 bases). The closer fit of TRBJ2-1 to the DNA end suggests the J call may be wrong. CDR1 and CDR2 from the germline V gene are SGHAT and FQDESV (reference sequence). The CDR3 runs 15 residues. The CDR3, as DNA: TGTGCCAGCAGCGATCAGCCCTCCGGAGGGCATGAGCAGTTCTTC. Protein product: CASSDQPSGGHEQFF.

This clone occurred a few times. The CDR3 spells CASSQDPQLLNQPQHF. The CDR3 region has the DNA TGCGCCAGCAGCCAAGATCCTCAGCTACTCAATCAGCCCCAGCATTTT. The V gene is TRBV4-1, the J gene TRBJ1-5; D not resolved. The CDR3 loop spans 16 amino acids. Looked up from germline, CDR1 is MGHRA and CDR2 is YSYEKL. V was clipped by 0 bases and J by 3 bases, with 12 bases between them.

The CDR3 nucleotides are TGTGCCAGCACCGCAAACCCCCCAGGGGCCCGCGAGCAGTACTTC. It translates to CASTANPPGAREQYF. V usage is TRBV6-6 and J usage is TRBJ2-7; tentative D call: TRBD1 (6 bases). V was cut by 7 bases and J by 6 bases, with 22 bases left in between. CDR3 length equals 15 residues. Germline values: CDR1 MNHNY, CDR2 SVGAGI (reference sequence).

This chain uses TRBV25-1 with TRBJ2-2; 10 bases line up with TRBD1. The CDR3 totals 13 residues. Germline V lookup: CDR1 MGHDK, CDR2 SYGVNS. V shed 7 bases and J 6 bases; nucleotides not matched to a gene: 2. DNA for the CDR3: TGTGCCAGCATCGGACAGGGGGCCGGGGAGCTGTTTTTT. Encoded protein: CASIGQGAGELFF.

V is TRBV29-1 and J is TRBJ2-1, with D perhaps matching TRBD1 (6 bases). CDR1 is SQVTM, CDR2 ANQGSEA, per germline. Trimming took off 8 bases at V and 8 bases at J, with 25 bases between the two ends. The CDR3 is 15 amino acids. CDR3 protein: CSTKGGQGPPDEQFF. CDR3 DNA: TGCAGCACCAAAGGGGGTCAGGGGCCCCCGGATGAGCAGTTCTTC.

The rearrangement uses TRBV11-2 and TRBJ1-1, with TRBD1 matching over 7 bases. Germline V gene sequence: CDR1 SGHAT, CDR2 FQNNGV. CDR3 length equals 14 residues. The trim removed 7 bases at V and 11 bases at J, leaving 16 bases unmatched. The CDR3 region has the DNA TGTGCCAGCACCTCGAGGGGGCAGTTTCGTGCGGCTTTCTTT. It translates to CASTSRGQFRAAFF.

This clone was counted once. The chain joins TRBV5-1 to TRBJ2-7; 16 nucleotides line up with TRBD2. The J segment lost 4 bases and the V segment lost 4 bases, leaving 11 bases of the junction unmatched. The germline V gene encodes CDR1 SGHRS and CDR2 YFSETQ. The CDR3 length is 18 residues. The CDR3 loop is CASSLGLAGGPRPYEQYF. In DNA, the CDR3 is TGCGCCAGCAGCCTGGGACTAGCGGGAGGGCCTAGGCCTTACGAGCAGTACTTC.

V is TRBV6-1 and J is TRBJ2-7; D call uncertain. The CDR3 length is 14 residues. V dropped 7 bases and J dropped 2 bases, with 15 bases sitting between them. Germline CDR1 is MNHNS and CDR2 is SASEGT. This chain's CDR3 is CASTLEKGPYEQYF. The CDR3 DNA sequence: TGTGCCAGCACCCTCGAGAAGGGCCCCTACGAGCAGTACTTC.

V gene TRBV7-9 combines with J gene TRBJ1-1; D is unclear. Germline V gene lookup returns CDR1 SEHNR and CDR2 FQNEAQ (reference sequence). Deletions cut 7 bases from V and 1 base from J, with 13 bases between. The CDR3 is 14 residues long. The CDR3 region has the DNA TGTGCCAGCACCCTGGGAGGGCCGAACACTGAAGCTTTCTTT. The encoded protein is CASTLGGPNTEAFF.

The rearrangement links TRBV2 to TRBJ1-1; 7 bases are shared with TRBD1. The junction had 5 bases not matched to a gene; V was cut back by 9 bases and J by 4 bases. Germline CDR1 and CDR2: SNHLY and FYNNEI. The CDR3 loop spans 12 amino acids. CDR3 in amino acids: CASTGDSTEAFF. CDR3 sequence (DNA): TGTGCCAGTACAGGGGACAGCACTGAAGCTTTCTTT.

The CDR3 region is CASSPTRGVYEQYF. The CDR3 DNA sequence: TGTGCCAGCAGCCCGACCAGGGGGGTTTACGAGCAGTACTTC. The rearrangement links TRBV7-2 to TRBJ2-7; TRBD1 is a possible D gene (7 bases). Germline CDR1 reads SGHTA; CDR2 reads FQGNSA. V was pared by 5 bases and J by 4 bases, with 15 bases between. The length of the CDR3 is 14 residues.